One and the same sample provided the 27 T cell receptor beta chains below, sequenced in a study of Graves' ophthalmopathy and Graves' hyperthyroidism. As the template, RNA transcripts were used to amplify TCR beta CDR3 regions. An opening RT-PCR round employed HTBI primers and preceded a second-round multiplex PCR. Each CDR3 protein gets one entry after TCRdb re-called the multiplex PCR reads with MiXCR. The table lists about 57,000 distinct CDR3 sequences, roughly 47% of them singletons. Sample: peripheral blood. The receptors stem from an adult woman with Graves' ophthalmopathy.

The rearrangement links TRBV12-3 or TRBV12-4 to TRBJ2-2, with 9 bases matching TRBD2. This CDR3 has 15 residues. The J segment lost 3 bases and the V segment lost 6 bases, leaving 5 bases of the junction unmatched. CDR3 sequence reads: CASRPTSGHTGELFF. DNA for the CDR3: TGTGCCAGCAGACCTACTAGCGGGCACACCGGGGAGCTGTTTTTT.

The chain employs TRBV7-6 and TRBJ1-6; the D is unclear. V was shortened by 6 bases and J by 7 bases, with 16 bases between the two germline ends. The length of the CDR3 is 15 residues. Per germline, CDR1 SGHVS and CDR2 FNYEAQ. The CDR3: CASSAGRDSNSPLHF. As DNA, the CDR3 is TGTGCCAGCAGTGCCGGACGGGATAGCAATTCACCCCTCCACTTT.

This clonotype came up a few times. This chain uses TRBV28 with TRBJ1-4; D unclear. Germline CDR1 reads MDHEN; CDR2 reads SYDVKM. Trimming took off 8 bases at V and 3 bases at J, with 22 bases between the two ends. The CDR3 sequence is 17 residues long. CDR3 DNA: TGTGCCAGCGTTATACCGAGGAGGGATGGAGCTAATGAAAAACTGTTTTTT. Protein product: CASVIPRRDGANEKLFF.

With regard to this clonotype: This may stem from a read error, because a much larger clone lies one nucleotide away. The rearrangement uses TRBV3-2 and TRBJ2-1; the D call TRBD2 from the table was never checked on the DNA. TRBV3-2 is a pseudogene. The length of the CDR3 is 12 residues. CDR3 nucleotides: TGTGCCAGCAGCCCCTGCGGGCTTGAGCAGTTCTTC. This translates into CASSPCGLEQFF.

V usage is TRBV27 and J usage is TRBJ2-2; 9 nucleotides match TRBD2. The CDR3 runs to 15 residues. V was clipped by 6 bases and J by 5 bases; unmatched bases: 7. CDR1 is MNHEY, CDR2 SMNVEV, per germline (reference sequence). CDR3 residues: CASRLAGDGTGELFF. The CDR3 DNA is TGTGCCAGCAGATTAGCGGGGGACGGAACCGGGGAGCTGTTTTTT.

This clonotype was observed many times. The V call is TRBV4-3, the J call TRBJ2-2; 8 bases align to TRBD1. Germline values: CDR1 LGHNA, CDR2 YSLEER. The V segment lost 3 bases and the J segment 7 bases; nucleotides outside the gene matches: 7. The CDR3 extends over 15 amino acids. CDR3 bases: TGCGCCAGCAGCCACCGAGACAGGGGCAGCGGGGAGCTGTTTTTT. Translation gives CASSHRDRGSGELFF.

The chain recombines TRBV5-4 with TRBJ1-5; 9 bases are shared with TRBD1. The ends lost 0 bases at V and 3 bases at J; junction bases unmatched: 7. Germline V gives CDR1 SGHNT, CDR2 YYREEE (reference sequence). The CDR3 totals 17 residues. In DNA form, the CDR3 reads TGTGCCAGCAGCTTGGACAGGGGGCGAGGGCCCAATCAGCCCCAGCATTTT. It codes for CASSLDRGRGPNQPQHF. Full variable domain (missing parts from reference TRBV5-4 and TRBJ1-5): ETGVTQSPTHLIKTRGQQVTLRCSSQSGHNTVSWYQQALGQGPQFIFQYYREEENGRGNFPPRFSGLQFPNYSSELNVNALELDDSALYLCASSLDRGRGPNQPQHFGDGTRLSIL.

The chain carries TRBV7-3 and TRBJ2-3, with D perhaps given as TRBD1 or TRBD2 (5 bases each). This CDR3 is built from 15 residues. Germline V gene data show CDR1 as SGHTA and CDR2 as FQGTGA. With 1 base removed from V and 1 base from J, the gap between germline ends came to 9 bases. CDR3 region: CASSLIVGGTDTQYF. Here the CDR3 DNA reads TGTGCCAGCAGCTTAATAGTGGGGGGCACAGATACGCAGTATTTT.

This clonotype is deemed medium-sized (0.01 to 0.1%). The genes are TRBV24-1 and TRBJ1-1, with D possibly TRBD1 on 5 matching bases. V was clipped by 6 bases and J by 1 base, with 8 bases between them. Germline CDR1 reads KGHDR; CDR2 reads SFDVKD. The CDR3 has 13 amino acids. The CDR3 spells CATSLGGNTEAFF. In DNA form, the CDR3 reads TGTGCCACCAGTTTGGGGGGGAACACTGAAGCTTTCTTT.

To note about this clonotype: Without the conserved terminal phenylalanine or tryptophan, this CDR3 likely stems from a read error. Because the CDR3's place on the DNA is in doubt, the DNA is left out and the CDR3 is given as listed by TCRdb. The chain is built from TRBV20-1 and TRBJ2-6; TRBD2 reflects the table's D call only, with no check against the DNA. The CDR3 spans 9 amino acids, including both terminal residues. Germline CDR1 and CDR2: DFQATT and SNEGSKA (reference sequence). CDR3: CSAGASRAS.

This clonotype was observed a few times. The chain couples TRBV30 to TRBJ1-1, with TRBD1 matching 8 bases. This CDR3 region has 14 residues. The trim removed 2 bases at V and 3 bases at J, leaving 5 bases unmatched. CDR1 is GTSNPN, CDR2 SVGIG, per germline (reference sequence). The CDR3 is CAWSPEDRDTEAFF. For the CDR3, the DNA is TGTGCCTGGAGTCCTGAGGACAGGGACACTGAAGCTTTCTTT.

In nucleotides, the CDR3 is TGTGCCAGCAGTGCGAGCTGGTACAATGAGCAGTTCTTC. Its protein is CASSASWYNEQFF. The genes are TRBV2 and TRBJ2-1; D is ambiguous. CDR3 size: 13 residues. V dropped 4 bases and J dropped 4 bases, with 8 bases sitting between them. Germline V gene sequence: CDR1 SNHLY, CDR2 FYNNEI.

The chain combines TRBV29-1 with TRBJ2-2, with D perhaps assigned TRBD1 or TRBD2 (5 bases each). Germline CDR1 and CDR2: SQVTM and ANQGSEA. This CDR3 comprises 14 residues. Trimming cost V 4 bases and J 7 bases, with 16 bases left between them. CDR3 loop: CSVGDLGLNGELFF. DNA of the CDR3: TGCAGCGTTGGGGACCTAGGACTTAACGGGGAGCTGTTTTTT.

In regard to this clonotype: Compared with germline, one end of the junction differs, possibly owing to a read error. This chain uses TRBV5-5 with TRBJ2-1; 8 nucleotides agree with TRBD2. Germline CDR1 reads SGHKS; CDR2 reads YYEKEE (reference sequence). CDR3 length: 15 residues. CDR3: CASSFSGNSYNEQLF. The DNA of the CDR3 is TGTGCCAGCAGTTTTAGCGGGAATTCCTACAATGAGCAGCTCTTC.

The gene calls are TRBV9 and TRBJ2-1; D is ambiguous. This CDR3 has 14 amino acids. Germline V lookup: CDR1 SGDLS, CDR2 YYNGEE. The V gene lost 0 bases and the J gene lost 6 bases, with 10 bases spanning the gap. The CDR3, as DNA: TGTGCCAGCAGCGTAGAACAGTTCACCAATGAGCAGTTCTTC. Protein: CASSVEQFTNEQFF.

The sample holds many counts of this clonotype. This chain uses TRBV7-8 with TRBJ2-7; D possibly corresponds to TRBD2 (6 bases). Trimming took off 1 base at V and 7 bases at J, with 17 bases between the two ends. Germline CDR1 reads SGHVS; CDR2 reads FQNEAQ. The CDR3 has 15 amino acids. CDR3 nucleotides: TGTGCCAGCAGCTTAGTTCCGGGAGTGATGGGGGAGCAGTACTTC. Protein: CASSLVPGVMGEQYF.

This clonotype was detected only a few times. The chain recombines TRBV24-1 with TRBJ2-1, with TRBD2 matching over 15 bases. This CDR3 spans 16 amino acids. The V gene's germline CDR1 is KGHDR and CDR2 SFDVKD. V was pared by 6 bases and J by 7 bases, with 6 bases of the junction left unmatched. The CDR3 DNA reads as TGTGCCACCAGTAGGACTAGCGGGAGGGCATTGAATGAGCAGTTCTTC. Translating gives CATSRTSGRALNEQFF.

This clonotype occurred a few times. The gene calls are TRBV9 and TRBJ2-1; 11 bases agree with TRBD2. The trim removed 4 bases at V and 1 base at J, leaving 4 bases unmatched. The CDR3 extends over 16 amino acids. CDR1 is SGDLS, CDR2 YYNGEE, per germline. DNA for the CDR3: TGTGCCAGCAGCTTGACTAGCGGGGATTCCTACAATGAGCAGTTCTTC. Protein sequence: CASSLTSGDSYNEQFF.

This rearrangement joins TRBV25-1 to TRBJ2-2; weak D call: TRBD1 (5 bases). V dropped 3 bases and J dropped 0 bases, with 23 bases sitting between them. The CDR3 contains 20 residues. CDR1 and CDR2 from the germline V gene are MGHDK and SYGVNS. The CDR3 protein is CASSEFQGPQGCANTGELFF. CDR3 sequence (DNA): TGTGCCAGCAGTGAGTTTCAGGGTCCCCAGGGCTGTGCGAACACCGGGGAGCTGTTTTTT.

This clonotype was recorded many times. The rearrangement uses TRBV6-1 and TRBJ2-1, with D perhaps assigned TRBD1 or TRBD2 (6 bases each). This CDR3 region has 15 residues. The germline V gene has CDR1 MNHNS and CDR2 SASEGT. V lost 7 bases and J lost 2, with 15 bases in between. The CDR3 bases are TGTGCCAGCACGGGGGCACAGGGACCCTACAATGAGCAGTTCTTC. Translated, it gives CASTGAQGPYNEQFF.

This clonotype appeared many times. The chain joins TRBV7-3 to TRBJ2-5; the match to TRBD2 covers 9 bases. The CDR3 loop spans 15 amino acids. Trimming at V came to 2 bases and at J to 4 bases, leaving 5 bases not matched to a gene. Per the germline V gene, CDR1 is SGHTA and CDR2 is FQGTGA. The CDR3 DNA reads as TGTGCCAGCAGCTTAGGCGGGAGGGCCATAGAGACCCAGTACTTC. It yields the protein CASSLGGRAIETQYF.

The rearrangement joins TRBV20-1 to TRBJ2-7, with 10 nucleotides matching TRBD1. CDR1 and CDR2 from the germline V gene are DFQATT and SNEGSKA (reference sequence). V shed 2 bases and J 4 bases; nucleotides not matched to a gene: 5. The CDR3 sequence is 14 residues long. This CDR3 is CSARMTGGSYEQYF. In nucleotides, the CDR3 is TGCAGTGCTAGAATGACAGGGGGCAGTTACGAGCAGTACTTC.

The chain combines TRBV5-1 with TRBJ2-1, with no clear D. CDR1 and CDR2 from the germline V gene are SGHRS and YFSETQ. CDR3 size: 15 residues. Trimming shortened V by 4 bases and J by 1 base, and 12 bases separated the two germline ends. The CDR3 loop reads CASSKRPYSYNEQFF. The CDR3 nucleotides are TGCGCCAGCAGCAAGCGACCCTATTCCTACAATGAGCAGTTCTTC.

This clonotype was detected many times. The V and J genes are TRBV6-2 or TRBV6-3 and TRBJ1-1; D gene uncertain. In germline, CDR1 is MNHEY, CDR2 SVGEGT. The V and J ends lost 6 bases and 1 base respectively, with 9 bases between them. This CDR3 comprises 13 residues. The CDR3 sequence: CASSPSTNTEAFF. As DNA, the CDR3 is TGTGCCAGCAGCCCAAGCACGAACACTGAAGCTTTCTTT.

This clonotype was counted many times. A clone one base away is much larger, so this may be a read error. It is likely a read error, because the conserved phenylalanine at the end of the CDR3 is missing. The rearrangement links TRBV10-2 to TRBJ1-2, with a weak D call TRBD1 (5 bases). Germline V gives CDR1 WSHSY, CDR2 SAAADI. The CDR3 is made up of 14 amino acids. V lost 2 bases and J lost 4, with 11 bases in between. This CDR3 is CASSEKGIGYGYTL. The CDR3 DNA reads TGCGCCAGCAGTGAGAAGGGGATAGGCTATGGCTACACCCTC.

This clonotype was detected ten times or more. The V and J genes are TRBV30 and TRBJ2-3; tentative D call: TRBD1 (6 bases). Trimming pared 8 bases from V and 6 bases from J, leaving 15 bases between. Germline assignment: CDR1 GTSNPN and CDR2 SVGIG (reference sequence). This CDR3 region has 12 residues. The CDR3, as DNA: TGTGCCCGCTCGCAACAGGGTGATACGCAGTATTTT. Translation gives CARSQQGDTQYF.

The DNA of the CDR3 is TGTGCCACCCGGGAGGGCTTCCCCGGGGAGCAGTACTTC. This codes for CATREGFPGEQYF. The chain employs TRBV6-1 and TRBJ2-7, with 8 nucleotides matching TRBD2. The germline V gene has CDR1 MNHNS and CDR2 SASEGT. This CDR3 is built from 13 residues. After removal of 10 bases from V and 7 bases from J, the junction contained 12 bases not matched to a gene.